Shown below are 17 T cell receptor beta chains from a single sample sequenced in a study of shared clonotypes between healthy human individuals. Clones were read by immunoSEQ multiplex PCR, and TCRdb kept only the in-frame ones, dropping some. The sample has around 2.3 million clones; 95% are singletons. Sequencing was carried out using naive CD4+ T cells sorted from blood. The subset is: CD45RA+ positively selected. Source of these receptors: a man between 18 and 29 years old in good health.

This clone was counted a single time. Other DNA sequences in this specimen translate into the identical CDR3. The CDR3 bases are TGCGCCAGCAGCCAAGCCGGGACAGGGTATAATTCACCCCTCCACTTT. Its translation is CASSQAGTGYNSPLHF. The chain employs TRBV4-3 and TRBJ1-6; TRBD1 agrees at 9 bases. V was pared by 1 base and J by 4 bases, with 2 bases of the junction left unmatched. Germline CDR1 LGHNA, CDR2 YSLEER. CDR3 length equals 16 residues.

The chain's CDR3 is CAWSVILAGLNPQHF. The CDR3 DNA reads as TGTGCCTGGAGTGTAATATTGGCAGGTCTAAACCCCCAGCATTTT. This chain connects TRBV30 to TRBJ1-5; no reliable D call. Germline assignment: CDR1 GTSNPN and CDR2 SVGIG (reference sequence). This CDR3 region has 15 residues. V shed 0 bases and J shed 10 bases, with 19 bases lying between them. Variable domain in full (rest from reference TRBV30 and TRBJ1-5): SQTIHQWPATLVQPVGSPLSLECTVEGTSNPNLYWYRQAAGRGLQLLFYSVGIGQISSEVPQNLSASRPQDRQFILSSKKLLLSDSGFYLCAWSVILAGLNPQHFGDGTRLSIL.

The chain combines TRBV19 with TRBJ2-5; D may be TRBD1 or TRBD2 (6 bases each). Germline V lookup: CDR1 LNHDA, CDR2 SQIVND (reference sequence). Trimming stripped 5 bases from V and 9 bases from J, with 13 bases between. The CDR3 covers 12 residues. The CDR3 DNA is TGTGCCAGTAGTGTCGGGGGCTCGGCCCAGTACTTC. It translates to CASSVGGSAQYF.

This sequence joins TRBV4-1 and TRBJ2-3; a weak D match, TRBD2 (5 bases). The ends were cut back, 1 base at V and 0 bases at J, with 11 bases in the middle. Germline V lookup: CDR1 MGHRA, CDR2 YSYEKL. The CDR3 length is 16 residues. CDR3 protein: CASSQVPSLSTDTQYF. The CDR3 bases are TGCGCCAGCAGCCAAGTTCCTAGCCTTAGCACAGATACGCAGTATTTT.

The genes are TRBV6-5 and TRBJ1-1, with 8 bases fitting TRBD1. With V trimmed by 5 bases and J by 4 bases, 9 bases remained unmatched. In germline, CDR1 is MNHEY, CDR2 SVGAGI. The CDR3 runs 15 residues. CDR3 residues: CASSIHRGASTEAFF. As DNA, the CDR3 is TGTGCCAGCAGTATTCACAGGGGGGCGAGCACTGAAGCTTTCTTT.

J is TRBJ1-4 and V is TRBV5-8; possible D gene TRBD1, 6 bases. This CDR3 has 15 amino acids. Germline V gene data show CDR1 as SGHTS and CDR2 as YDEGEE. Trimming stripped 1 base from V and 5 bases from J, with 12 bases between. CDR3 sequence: CASSLRGGRNEKLFF. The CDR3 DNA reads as TGTGCCAGCAGCTTGAGAGGGGGTAGGAATGAAAAACTGTTTTTT.

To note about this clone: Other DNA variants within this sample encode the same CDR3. DNA of the CDR3: TGTGCCAGCAGCTTGGGGGGGCTGAACACTGAAGCTTTCTTT. Translation: CASSLGGLNTEAFF. The V call is TRBV5-6, the J call TRBJ1-1, with D tentatively TRBD1 (6 bases). CDR1 is SGHDT and CDR2 is YYEEEE in the germline V gene. This CDR3 is 14 amino acids long. Trimming left V 0 bases short and J 0 bases short, with 6 bases between.

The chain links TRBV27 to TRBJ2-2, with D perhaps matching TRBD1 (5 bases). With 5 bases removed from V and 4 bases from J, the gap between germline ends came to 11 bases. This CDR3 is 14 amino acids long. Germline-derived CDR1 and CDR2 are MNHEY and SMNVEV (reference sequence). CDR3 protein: CASSLRQPTGELFF. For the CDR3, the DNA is TGTGCCAGCAGTCTTAGACAGCCCACCGGGGAGCTGTTTTTT.

The DNA of the CDR3 is TGTGCCAGCAGGCTGACAGGGGAAGGAGGAGAGACCCAGTACTTC. This translates into CASRLTGEGGETQYF. This sequence joins TRBV6-1 and TRBJ2-5; 8 bases agree with TRBD1. Looked up from germline, CDR1 is MNHNS and CDR2 is SASEGT. Trimming removed 6 bases from V and 4 bases from J; junction bases left unmatched: 10. CDR3 size: 15 residues.

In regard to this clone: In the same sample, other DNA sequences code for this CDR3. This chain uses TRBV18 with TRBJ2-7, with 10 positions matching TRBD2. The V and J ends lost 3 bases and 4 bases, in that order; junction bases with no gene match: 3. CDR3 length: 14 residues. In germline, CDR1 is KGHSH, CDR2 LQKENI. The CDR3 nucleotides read TGTGCCAGCTCACCTTCTAGCGGGAGTTACGAGCAGTACTTC. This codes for CASSPSSGSYEQYF.

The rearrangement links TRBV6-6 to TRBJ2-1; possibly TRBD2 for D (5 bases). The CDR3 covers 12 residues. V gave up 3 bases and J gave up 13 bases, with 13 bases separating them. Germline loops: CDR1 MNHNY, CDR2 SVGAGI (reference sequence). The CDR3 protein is CASSYVEGLQFF. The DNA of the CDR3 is TGTGCCAGCAGTTATGTCGAGGGCCTCCAGTTCTTC.

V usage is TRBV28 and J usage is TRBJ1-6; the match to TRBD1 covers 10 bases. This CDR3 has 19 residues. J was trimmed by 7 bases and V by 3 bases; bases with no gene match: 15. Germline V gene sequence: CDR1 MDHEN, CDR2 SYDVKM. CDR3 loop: CASSLETGTGVGRNSPLHF. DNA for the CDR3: TGTGCCAGCAGTTTGGAGACCGGGACAGGGGTTGGAAGGAATTCACCCCTCCACTTT.

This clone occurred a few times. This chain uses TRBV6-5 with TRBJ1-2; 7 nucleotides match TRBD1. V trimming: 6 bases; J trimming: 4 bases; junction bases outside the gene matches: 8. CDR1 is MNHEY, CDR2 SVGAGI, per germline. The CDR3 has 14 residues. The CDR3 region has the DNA TGTGCCAGCAGCCGGGGACAGACGGGCTATGGCTACACCTTC. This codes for CASSRGQTGYGYTF.

For the CDR3, the DNA is TGTGCCAGCAGCCCCAGCGGGGACAGAGATGTCTACGAGCAGTACTTC. It specifies CASSPSGDRDVYEQYF. The rearrangement uses TRBV9 and TRBJ2-7, with D perhaps TRBD1 or TRBD2 (7 bases each). The CDR3 is 16 amino acids. Trimming shortened V by 4 bases and J by 3 bases, and 20 bases separated the two germline ends. Per germline, CDR1 SGDLS and CDR2 YYNGEE.

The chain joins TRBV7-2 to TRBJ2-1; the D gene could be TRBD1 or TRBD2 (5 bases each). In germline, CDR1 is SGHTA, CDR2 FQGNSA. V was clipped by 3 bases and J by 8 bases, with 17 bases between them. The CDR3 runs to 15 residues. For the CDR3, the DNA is TGTGCCAGCAGCTTGGAACTAGGCACAGGCCATGAGCAGTTCTTC. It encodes CASSLELGTGHEQFF.

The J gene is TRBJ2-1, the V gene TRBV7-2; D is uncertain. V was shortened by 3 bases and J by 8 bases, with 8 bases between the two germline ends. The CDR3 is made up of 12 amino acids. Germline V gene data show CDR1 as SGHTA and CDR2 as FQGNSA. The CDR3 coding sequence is TGTGCCAGCAGCTTCTTCTTGGATGAGCAGTTCTTC. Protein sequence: CASSFFLDEQFF.

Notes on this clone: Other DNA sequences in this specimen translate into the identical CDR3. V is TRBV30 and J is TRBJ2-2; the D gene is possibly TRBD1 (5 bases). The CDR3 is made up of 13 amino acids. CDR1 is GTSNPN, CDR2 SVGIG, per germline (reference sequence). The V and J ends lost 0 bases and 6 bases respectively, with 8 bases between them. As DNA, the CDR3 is TGTGCCTGGAGTGTACAAGGGGCCGGGGAGCTGTTTTTT. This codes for CAWSVQGAGELFF.